This T cell receptor (beta chain) was captured by sequencing in a study of long-term antiretroviral therapy in people with HIV. For this clone: The antigen remains unidentified.

This CDR3 is built from 14 residues. V lost 1 base, J lost 3 bases, and 11 bases lay in between. Germline CDR1 SGHRS, CDR2 YFSETQ. With survey level as its setting, the immunoSEQ assay was v3.0. The protocol was immunoSEQ multiplex PCR, while the TCRdb copy is restricted to in-frame clones and leaves out a portion. This repertoire shows around 40,000 clones, 86% found once; its top ten account for around 4.7%. Overall study findings and caveats: The study found that diversity rose after ART but stayed below transplant donor controls.

V is TRBV5-1 and J is TRBJ2-7, with D unclear. Here the sequenced sample was unsorted PBMCs, taken 0.1 years before starting antiretroviral therapy. The receptor's source is a woman aged 45-59 years with HIV. The CDR3 nucleotides read TGCGCCAGCAGCTTGAGTGCTGTCGTCTACGAGCAGTACTTC. It codes for CASSLSAVVYEQYF.